This TCR beta chain was sequenced for a study of Ad26.COV2.S vaccination and SARS-CoV-2 variants. The wider study: Donor participated within the Ad26.COV2.S arm of the COV1001 trial.

Overall study results and limits: Breadth and depth estimates from TCRs may understate total T cell responses.

As concerns this clone: Its antigen remains unknown.

Treatment specified: about 20 received Ad26.COV2.S at low or high dose, single or two shots; 5 received placebo; per-sample allocation not given. The samples date from day 63 after the first vaccine or placebo injection. Assay: immunoSEQ multiplex PCR; the TCRdb copy retains only in-frame clones and omits some. The sample consists of some 320,000 clones, around four fifths of them appearing once. The source is a person between 18 and 59 years old who received the Ad26.COV2.S COVID-19 vaccine or a placebo. The specimen was peripheral blood, collected in a trial of Ad26.COV2.S vaccine versus placebo.

CDR3 in DNA: TGTGCCAGCAGCCACATGACAGGGTCCTACGAAAAACTGTTTTTT. This codes for CASSHMTGSYEKLFF. The chain is built from TRBV3-1 (or the pseudogene TRBV3-2) and TRBJ1-4; 7 bases are shared with TRBD1. This CDR3 is built from 15 residues. Trimming cost V 3 bases and J 8 bases; bases outside gene matches: 9. Germline loops: CDR1 LGHDT, CDR2 YNNKEL (reference sequence).